The clone carrying this T cell receptor beta chain showed up just once. Reverse transcription used about 0.45 to 1 ug RNA and random hexamers. MiXCR was run by TCRdb on the immunoSEQ multiplex PCR reads, yielding one entry per CDR3 protein. The data hold more than 150,000 distinct CDR3 sequences, with just under 95% observed a single time. The source of the sample is a study of CD8 T cells in Susac syndrome. Healthy donors constituted the controls, which were matched for age and sex. The sequence came from a human donor in good health. Sequenced input: CD4+ T cells from PBMCs.

The CDR3 nucleotides are TGCAGTGCGTCGAGGCCGGGACTCCGGGCAGAGACCCAGTACTTC. Its protein product is CSASRPGLRAETQYF. The chain has TRBV20-1 and TRBJ2-5, with a possible D match to TRBD2 (6 bases). Germline lookup yields CDR1 DFQATT and CDR2 SNEGSKA (reference sequence). V gave up 6 bases and J gave up 4 bases, with 21 bases separating them. The CDR3 is 15 amino acids.